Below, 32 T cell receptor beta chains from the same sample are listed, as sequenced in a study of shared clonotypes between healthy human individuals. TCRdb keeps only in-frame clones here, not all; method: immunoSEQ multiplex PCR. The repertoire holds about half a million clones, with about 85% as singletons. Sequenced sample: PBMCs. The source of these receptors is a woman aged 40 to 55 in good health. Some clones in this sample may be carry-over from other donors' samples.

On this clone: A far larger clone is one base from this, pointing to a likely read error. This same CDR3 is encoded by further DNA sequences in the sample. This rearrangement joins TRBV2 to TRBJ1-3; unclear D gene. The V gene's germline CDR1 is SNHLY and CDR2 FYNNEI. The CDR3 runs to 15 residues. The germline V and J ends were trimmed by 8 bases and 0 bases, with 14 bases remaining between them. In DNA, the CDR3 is TGTGCCAGCTCGTCCAGGCCTTCCTCTGGAAACACCATATATTTT. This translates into CASSSRPSSGNTIYF.

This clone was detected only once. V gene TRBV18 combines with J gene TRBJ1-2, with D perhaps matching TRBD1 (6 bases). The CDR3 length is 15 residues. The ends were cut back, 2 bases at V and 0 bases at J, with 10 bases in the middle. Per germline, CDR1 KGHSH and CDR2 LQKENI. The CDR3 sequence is CASSPRDNSNYGYTF. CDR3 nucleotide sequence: TGTGCCAGCTCACCAAGGGACAACTCTAACTATGGCTACACCTTC.

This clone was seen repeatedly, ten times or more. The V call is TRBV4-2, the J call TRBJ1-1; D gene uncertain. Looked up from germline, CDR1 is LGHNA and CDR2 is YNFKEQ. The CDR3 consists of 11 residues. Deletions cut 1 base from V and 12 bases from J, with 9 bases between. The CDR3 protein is CASSQGASSFF. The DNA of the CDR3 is TGTGCCAGCAGCCAAGGGGCGAGTTCTTTCTTT.

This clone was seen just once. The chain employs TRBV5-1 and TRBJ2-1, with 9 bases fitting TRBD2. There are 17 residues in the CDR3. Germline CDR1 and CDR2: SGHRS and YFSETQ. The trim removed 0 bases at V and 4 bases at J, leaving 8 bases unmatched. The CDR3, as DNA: TGCGCCAGCAGCTTGGAGATCGCGGGAGGGCCTTACAATGAGCAGTTCTTC. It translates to CASSLEIAGGPYNEQFF.

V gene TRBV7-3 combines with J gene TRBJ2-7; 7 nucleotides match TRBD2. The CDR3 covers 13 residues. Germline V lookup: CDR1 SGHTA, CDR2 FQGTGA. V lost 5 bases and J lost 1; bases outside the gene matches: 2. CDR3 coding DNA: TGTGCCAGCAGCGCTAGCGGATCCTACGAGCAGTACTTC. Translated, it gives CASSASGSYEQYF.

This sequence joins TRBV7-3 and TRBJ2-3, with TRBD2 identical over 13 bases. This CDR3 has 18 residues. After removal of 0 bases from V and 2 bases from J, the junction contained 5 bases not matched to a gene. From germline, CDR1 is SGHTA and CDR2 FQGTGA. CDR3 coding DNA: TGTGCCAGCAGCTTAACGACTAGCGGGAGGCCCAACACAGATACGCAGTATTTT. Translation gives CASSLTTSGRPNTDTQYF.

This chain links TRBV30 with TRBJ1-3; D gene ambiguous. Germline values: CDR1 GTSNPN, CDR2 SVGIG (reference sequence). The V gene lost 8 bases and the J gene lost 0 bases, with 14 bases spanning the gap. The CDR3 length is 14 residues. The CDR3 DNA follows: TGTGCCATAGGGCTGTCTAACTCTGGAAACACCATATATTTT. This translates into CAIGLSNSGNTIYF.

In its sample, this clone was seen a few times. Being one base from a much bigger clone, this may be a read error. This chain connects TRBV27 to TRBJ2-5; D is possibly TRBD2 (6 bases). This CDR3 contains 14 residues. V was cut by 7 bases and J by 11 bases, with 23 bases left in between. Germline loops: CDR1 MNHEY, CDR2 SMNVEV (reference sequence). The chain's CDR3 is CASNPGRAGRGQYF. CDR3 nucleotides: TGTGCCAGCAACCCTGGACGCGCGGGACGGGGGCAGTACTTC.

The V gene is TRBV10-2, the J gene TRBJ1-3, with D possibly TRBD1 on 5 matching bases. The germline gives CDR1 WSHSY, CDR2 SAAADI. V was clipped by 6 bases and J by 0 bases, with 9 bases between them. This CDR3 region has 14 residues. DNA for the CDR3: TGCGCCAGCAGGGCCGGGGGCTCTGGAAACACCATATATTTT. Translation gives CASRAGGSGNTIYF.

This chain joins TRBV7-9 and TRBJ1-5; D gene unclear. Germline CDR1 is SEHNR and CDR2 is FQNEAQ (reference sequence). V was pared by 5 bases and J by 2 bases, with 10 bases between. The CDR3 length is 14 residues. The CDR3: CASSRSGGNQPQHF. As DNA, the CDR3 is TGTGCCAGCAGCCGATCAGGAGGCAATCAGCCCCAGCATTTT.

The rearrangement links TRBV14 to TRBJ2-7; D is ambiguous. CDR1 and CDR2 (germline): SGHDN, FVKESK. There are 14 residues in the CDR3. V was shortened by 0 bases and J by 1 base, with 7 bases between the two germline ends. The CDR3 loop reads CASSQDAFSYEQYF. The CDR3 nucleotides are TGTGCCAGCAGCCAAGATGCGTTTTCCTACGAGCAGTACTTC.

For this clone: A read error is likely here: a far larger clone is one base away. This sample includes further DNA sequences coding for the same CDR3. The CDR3 spells CAWRGAAAEAFF. CDR3 in DNA: TGTGCCTGGAGGGGGGCAGCAGCTGAAGCTTTCTTT. The chain employs TRBV30 and TRBJ1-1, with a possible D match to TRBD1 (6 bases). V was pared by 3 bases and J by 6 bases, with 11 bases between. The V gene's germline CDR1 is GTSNPN and CDR2 SVGIG (reference sequence). The CDR3 length is 12 residues.

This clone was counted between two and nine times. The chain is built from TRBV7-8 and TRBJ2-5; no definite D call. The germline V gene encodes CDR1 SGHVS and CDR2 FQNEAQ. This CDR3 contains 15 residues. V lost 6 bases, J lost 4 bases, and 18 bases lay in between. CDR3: CASSRDVGAAETQYF. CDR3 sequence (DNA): TGTGCCAGCAGTCGAGATGTGGGCGCTGCAGAGACCCAGTACTTC.

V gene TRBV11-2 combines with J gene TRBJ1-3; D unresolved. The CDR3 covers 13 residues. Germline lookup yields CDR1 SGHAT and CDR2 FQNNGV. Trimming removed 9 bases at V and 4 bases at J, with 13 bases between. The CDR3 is CASTLKTGNTIYF. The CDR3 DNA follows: TGTGCCAGTACCCTAAAGACCGGAAACACCATATATTTT.

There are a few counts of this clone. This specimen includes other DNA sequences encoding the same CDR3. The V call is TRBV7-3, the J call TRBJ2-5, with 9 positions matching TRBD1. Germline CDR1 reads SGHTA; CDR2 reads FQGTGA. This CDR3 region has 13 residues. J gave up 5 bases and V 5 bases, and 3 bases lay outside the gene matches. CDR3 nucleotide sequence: TGTGCCAGCAGCCCTGGACAGGGGGAGACCCAGTACTTC. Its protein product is CASSPGQGETQYF.

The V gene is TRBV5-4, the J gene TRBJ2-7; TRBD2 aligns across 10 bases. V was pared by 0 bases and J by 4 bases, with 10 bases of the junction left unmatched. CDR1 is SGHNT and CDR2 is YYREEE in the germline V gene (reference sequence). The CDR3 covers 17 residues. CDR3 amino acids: CASSLGPAGGPRYEQYF. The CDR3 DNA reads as TGTGCCAGCAGCTTGGGGCCAGCGGGAGGGCCTAGGTACGAGCAGTACTTC. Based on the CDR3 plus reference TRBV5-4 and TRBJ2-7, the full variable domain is ETGVTQSPTHLIKTRGQQVTLRCSSQSGHNTVSWYQQALGQGPQFIFQYYREEENGRGNFPPRFSGLQFPNYSSELNVNALELDDSALYLCASSLGPAGGPRYEQYFGPGTRLTVT.

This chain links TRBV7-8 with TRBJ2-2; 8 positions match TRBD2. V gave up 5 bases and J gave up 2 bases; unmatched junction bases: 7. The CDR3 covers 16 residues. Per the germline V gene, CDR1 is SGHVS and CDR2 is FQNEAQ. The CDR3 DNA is TGTGCCAGCAGCCTAATAGCGGGATCCAACACCGGGGAGCTGTTTTTT. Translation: CASSLIAGSNTGELFF.

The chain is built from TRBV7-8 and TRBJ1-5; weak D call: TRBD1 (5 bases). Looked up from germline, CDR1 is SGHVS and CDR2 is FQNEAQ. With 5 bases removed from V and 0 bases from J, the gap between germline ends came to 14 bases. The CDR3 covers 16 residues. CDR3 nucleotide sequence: TGTGCCAGCAGCCCCTACAGGACAAATAGCAATCAGCCCCAGCATTTT. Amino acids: CASSPYRTNSNQPQHF. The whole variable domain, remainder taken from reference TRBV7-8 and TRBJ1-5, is GAGVSQSPRYKVAKRGQDVALRCDPISGHVSLFWYQQALGQGPEFLTYFQNEAQLDKSGLPSDRFFAERPEGSVSTLKIQRTQQEDSAVYLCASSPYRTNSNQPQHFGDGTRLSIL.

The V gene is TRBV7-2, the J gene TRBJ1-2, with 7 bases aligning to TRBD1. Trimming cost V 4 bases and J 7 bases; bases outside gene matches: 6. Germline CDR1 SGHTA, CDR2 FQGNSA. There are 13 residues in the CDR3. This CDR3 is CASSSGTEGGYTF. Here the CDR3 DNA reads TGTGCCAGCAGCTCCGGGACAGAGGGTGGCTACACCTTC.

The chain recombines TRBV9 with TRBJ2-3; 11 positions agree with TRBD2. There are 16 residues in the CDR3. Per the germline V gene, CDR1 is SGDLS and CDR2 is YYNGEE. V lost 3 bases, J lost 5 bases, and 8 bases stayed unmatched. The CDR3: CASSAGRLAGIDTQYF. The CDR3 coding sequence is TGTGCCAGCAGCGCGGGCCGACTAGCGGGAATAGATACGCAGTATTTT.

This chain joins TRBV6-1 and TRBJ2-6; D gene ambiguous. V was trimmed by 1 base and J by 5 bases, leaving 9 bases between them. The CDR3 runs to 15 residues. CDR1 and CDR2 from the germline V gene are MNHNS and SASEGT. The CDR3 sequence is CASSEEGGWANVLTF. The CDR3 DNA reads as TGTGCCAGCAGTGAAGAGGGCGGATGGGCCAACGTCCTGACTTTC.

CDR3: CAISEGYIAGEQYF. In DNA form, the CDR3 reads TGTGCCATCAGTGAGGGATATATCGCGGGGGAGCAGTACTTC. The rearrangement uses TRBV10-3 and TRBJ2-7; D perhaps matches TRBD2 (6 bases). V lost 2 bases and J lost 7, with 15 bases in between. There are 14 residues in the CDR3. CDR1 is ENHRY, CDR2 SYGVKD, per germline.

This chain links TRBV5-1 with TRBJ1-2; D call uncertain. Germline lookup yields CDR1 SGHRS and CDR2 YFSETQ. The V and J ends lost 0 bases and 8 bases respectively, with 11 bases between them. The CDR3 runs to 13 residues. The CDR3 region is CASSLVEGGGYTF. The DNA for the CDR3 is TGCGCCAGCAGCTTGGTTGAGGGTGGCGGCTACACCTTC.

The DNA of the CDR3 is TGTGCCAGCAGCTTCACGGCTAACTATGGCTACACCTTC. This sequence encodes CASSFTANYGYTF. The chain couples TRBV28 to TRBJ1-2; D gene ambiguous. Germline values: CDR1 MDHEN, CDR2 SYDVKM. V gave up 6 bases and J gave up 0 bases, with 8 bases separating them. The length of the CDR3 is 13 residues.

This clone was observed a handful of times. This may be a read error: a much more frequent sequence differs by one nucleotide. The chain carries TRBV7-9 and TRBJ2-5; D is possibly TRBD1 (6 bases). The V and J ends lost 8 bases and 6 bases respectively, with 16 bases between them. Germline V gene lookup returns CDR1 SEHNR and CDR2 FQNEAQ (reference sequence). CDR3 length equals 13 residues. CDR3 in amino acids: CASGPQGGKTQYF. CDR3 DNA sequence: TGTGCCAGCGGCCCACAGGGTGGAAAGACCCAGTACTTC.

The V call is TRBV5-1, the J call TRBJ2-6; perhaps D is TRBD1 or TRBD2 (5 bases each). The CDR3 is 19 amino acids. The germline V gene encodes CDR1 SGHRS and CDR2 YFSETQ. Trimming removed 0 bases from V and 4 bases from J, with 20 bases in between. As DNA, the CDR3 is TGCGCCAGCAGCTTGGCATCCGGGGCAGGGACGTCCGGGGCCAACGTCCTGACTTTC. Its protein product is CASSLASGAGTSGANVLTF.

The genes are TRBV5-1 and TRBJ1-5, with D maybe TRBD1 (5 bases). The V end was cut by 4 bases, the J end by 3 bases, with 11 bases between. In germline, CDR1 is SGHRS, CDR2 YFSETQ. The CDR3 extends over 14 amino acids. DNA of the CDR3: TGCGCCAGCAGCCTGGGGCTGAACAATCAGCCCCAGCATTTT. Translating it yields CASSLGLNNQPQHF.

The CDR3, as DNA: TGCGCCAGCAGCCCAATAGCGGGAGACGAGCAGTACTTC. It yields the protein CASSPIAGDEQYF. This chain connects TRBV4-1 to TRBJ2-7, with TRBD2 identical over 9 bases. The J segment lost 5 bases and the V segment lost 4 bases, leaving 3 bases of the junction unmatched. Germline values: CDR1 MGHRA, CDR2 YSYEKL. CDR3 length equals 13 residues.

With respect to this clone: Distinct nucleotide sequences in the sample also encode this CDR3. The CDR3 sequence is CASSLYGRLTEAFF. DNA for the CDR3: TGTGCCAGCAGTTTATACGGACGGCTCACTGAAGCTTTCTTT. The rearrangement links TRBV27 to TRBJ1-1; no clear D. CDR1 and CDR2 from the germline V gene are MNHEY and SMNVEV (reference sequence). Trimming cost V 1 base and J 4 bases, with 10 bases left between them. The CDR3 is 14 amino acids.

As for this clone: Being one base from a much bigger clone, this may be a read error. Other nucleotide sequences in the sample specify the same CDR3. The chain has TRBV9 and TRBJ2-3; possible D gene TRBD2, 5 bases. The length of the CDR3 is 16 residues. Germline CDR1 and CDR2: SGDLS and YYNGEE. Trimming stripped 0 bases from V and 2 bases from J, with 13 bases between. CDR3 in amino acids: CASSVAGELNTDTQYF. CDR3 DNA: TGTGCCAGCAGCGTAGCCGGGGAGCTTAACACAGATACGCAGTATTTT. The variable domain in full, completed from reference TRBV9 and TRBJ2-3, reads DSGVTQTPKHLITATGQRVTLRCSPRSGDLSVYWYQQSLDQGLQFLIQYYNGEERAKGNILERFSAQQFPDLHSELNLSSLELGDSALYFCASSVAGELNTDTQYFGPGTRLTVL.

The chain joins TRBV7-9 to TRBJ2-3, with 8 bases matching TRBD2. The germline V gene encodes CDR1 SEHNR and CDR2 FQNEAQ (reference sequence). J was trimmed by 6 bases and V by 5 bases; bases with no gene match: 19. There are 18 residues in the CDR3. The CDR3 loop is CASSVRRLLAELKDTQYF. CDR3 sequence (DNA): TGTGCCAGCAGCGTCCGCCGTTTACTAGCGGAACTTAAGGATACGCAGTATTTT.

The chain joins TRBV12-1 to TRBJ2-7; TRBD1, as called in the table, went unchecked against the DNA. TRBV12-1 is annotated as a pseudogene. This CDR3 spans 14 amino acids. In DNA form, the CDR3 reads TGTGCCAGCAGCACCAGGGGGGAGAGATACGAGCAGTACTTC. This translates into CASSTRGERYEQYF.